This T cell receptor beta chain was profiled in a study of Graves' ophthalmopathy and Graves' hyperthyroidism. Germline CDR1 reads MGHDK; CDR2 reads SYGVNS. Trimming took 8 bases from V and 6 from J; bases not matched to a gene: 13. The CDR3 loop spans 17 amino acids. Using RNA transcripts, the TCR beta CDR3 regions were amplified. A first-round RT-PCR used HTBI primers, followed by a second-round multiplex PCR. TCRdb re-analysed the multiplex PCR reads in MiXCR, keeping a single row per CDR3 protein. The sample comprises around 670,000 distinct CDR3 sequences, roughly 40% of which are singletons, and roughly 46% rests with the top ten.

Sequenced input: peripheral blood. The clonotype comes from an adult man with Graves' ophthalmopathy. The chain couples TRBV25-1 to TRBJ2-2, with 12 positions matching TRBD2. The CDR3 sequence is CASHFRTSGIEAGELFF. CDR3 DNA sequence: TGTGCCAGCCATTTTCGGACTAGCGGGATAGAAGCCGGGGAGCTGTTTTTT.